One and the same sample provided the 2 T cell receptor beta chains below, sequenced in a study of human T cells and chemical hapten exposure. Time point specified: healthy volunteer bleed at 6 weeks. Unfractionated whole blood served as the source for total RNA extraction. TCRdb passed the RACE reads through MiXCR, listing each CDR3 protein once. The sample shows some 65,000 distinct CDR3 sequences, approximately 6.2% of them seen only once. Specimen: whole blood. These receptors came from a female donor in good health. Some clones in this sample may be carry-over from other donors' samples.

The table lists this clonotype with many counts. The rearrangement uses TRBV6-2 or TRBV6-3 and TRBJ2-1, with TRBD1 matching over 7 bases. CDR1 is MNHEY and CDR2 is SVGEGT in the germline V gene. Unmatched junction bases numbered 8, after V lost 2 bases and J lost 7 bases. The CDR3 is 15 residues long. As DNA, the CDR3 is TGTGCCAGCAGTTACCCAGACAGGGCAGGGAATGAGCAGTTCTTC. It codes for CASSYPDRAGNEQFF.

CDR3 in DNA: TGTGCCAGCAGTTTTGGCTTTAGCAATCAGCCCCAGCATTTT. Amino acids: CASSFGFSNQPQHF. V is TRBV12-3 or TRBV12-4 and J is TRBJ1-5, with D uncertain. The CDR3 sequence is 14 residues long. The V gene lost 3 bases and the J gene lost 0 bases, with 6 bases spanning the gap.